The 20 T cell receptor beta chains in this list originate from one sample, sequenced in a study of shared clonotypes between healthy human individuals. Here immunoSEQ multiplex PCR was the method, and the copy in TCRdb shows in-frame clones only, minus some. Found here are more than 450,000 clones, more than 65% of them singletons; the top ten hold 13%. The sample consisted of PBMCs. Receptors originate from a woman between 40 and 55 years old in good health. Some clones in this sample may be carry-over from other donors' samples.

In its sample, this clone was seen a few times. The chain carries TRBV6-1 and TRBJ1-5, with TRBD1 identical over 11 bases. CDR3 length: 15 amino acids. After removal of 5 bases from V and 6 bases from J, the junction contained 6 bases not matched to a gene. CDR1 and CDR2 (germline): MNHNS, SASEGT. The CDR3 region has the DNA TGTGCCAGCAGTTCCGGGACAGGGGGTGGTCAGCCCCAGCATTTT. Its translation: CASSSGTGGGQPQHF.

This clone was seen just once. V and J are TRBV19 and TRBJ1-1; 7 nucleotides line up with TRBD1. Germline-derived CDR1 and CDR2 are LNHDA and SQIVND (reference sequence). This CDR3 region has 14 residues. V trimming: 9 bases; J trimming: 4 bases; junction bases outside the gene matches: 11. For the CDR3, the DNA is TGTGCCAGCGAACGGGACAGCAGACGCACTGAAGCTTTCTTT. Its protein product is CASERDSRRTEAFF. Drawing the rest from reference TRBV19 and TRBJ1-1, the complete variable domain is DGGITQSPKYLFRKEGQNVTLSCEQNLNHDAMYWYRQDPGQGLRLIYYSQIVNDFQKGDIAEGYSVSREKKESFPLTVTSAQKNPTAFYLCASERDSRRTEAFFGQGTRLTVV.

This clone occurred once. CDR3 coding DNA: TGTGCCATCAGTGAGGCCTCAGCGACGGATACGCAGTATTTT. This sequence encodes CAISEASATDTQYF. The chain has TRBV10-3 and TRBJ2-3, with unresolved D. CDR3 length equals 14 residues. The V end lost 2 bases, the J end lost 6 bases, and 12 bases lay between the germline ends. Germline CDR1 and CDR2: ENHRY and SYGVKD.

As to this clone: One base away lies a much larger clone, so this may be a sequencing read error. The rearrangement joins TRBV19 to TRBJ2-3; maybe TRBD2 (5 bases). The CDR3 contains 15 residues. Germline CDR1 LNHDA, CDR2 SQIVND (reference sequence). DNA for the CDR3: TGTGCCAATAGTCGCCGGCTTCCCGGCGGGGATACGCAGTATTTT. Translated: CANSRRLPGGDTQYF.

The rearrangement joins TRBV4-3 to TRBJ2-2; D ambiguous. Germline V gene data show CDR1 as LGHNA and CDR2 as YSLEER. Trimming pared 2 bases from V and 4 bases from J, leaving 5 bases between. The CDR3 has 13 amino acids. CDR3 sequence (DNA): TGCGCCAGCAGCCAACTGAGCACCGGGGAGCTGTTTTTT. This sequence encodes CASSQLSTGELFF.

This clone was counted only a few times. The V and J genes are TRBV27 and TRBJ2-7, with 9 bases that match TRBD2. CDR1 is MNHEY, CDR2 SMNVEV, per germline (reference sequence). The CDR3 length is 14 residues. Trimming removed 4 bases from V and 4 bases from J; junction bases left unmatched: 5. In nucleotides, the CDR3 is TGTGCCAGCAGTTATGCGGGAGGGGGATACGAGCAGTACTTC. This encodes CASSYAGGGYEQYF.

The rearrangement joins TRBV15 to TRBJ2-6, with D unresolved. V was trimmed by 5 bases and J by 0 bases, leaving 14 bases between them. CDR1 LNHNV and CDR2 YYDKDF come from the germline V gene (reference sequence). CDR3 length equals 17 residues. DNA for the CDR3: TGTGCCACCAGCGTCCTATCGGGCCCCTCTGGGGCCAACGTCCTGACTTTC. Translation: CATSVLSGPSGANVLTF.

This chain connects TRBV5-6 to TRBJ1-3; weak D call: TRBD1 (5 bases). Trimming took 4 bases from V and 2 from J, leaving 16 bases between them. Looked up from germline, CDR1 is SGHDT and CDR2 is YYEEEE. The CDR3 length is 16 residues. The CDR3 here is CASSLLSGAAGNTIYF. CDR3 DNA: TGTGCCAGCAGCCTCTTATCCGGGGCGGCTGGAAACACCATATATTTT.

The J gene is TRBJ2-5, the V gene TRBV11-3; D possibly corresponds to TRBD2 (5 bases). This CDR3 has 15 amino acids. The V end was cut by 1 base, the J end by 5 bases, with 14 bases between. The V gene's germline CDR1 is SGHNT and CDR2 YENEEA. Here the CDR3 reads CASSLGGGSYETQYF. The CDR3 coding sequence is TGTGCCAGCAGCTTAGGTGGCGGGTCCTACGAGACCCAGTACTTC.

This rearrangement joins TRBV25-1 to TRBJ2-5; no reliable D call. From germline, CDR1 is MGHDK and CDR2 SYGVNS. The CDR3 is 15 residues long. V gave up 0 bases and J gave up 0 bases, with 8 bases separating them. The CDR3 reads CASSEYMGNQETQYF. DNA of the CDR3: TGTGCCAGCAGTGAATATATGGGAAACCAAGAGACCCAGTACTTC.

This clone has only a few counts. This chain uses TRBV5-1 with TRBJ1-1; TRBD1 matches at 9 bases. Germline V lookup: CDR1 SGHRS, CDR2 YFSETQ. Trimming removed 3 bases from V and 4 bases from J; junction bases left unmatched: 7. CDR3 size: 15 residues. CDR3: CASSSGQGMITEAFF. The CDR3 nucleotides are TGCGCCAGCAGCTCGGGACAGGGTATGATCACTGAAGCTTTCTTT.

The V call is TRBV10-2, the J call TRBJ2-1; 9 bases agree with TRBD2. Germline-derived CDR1 and CDR2 are WSHSY and SAAADI. Trimming at V came to 0 bases and at J to 10 bases, leaving 16 bases not matched to a gene. CDR3 length: 18 residues. This chain's CDR3 is CASSESPTVAGARGEQFF. CDR3 bases: TGCGCCAGCAGTGAGTCGCCCACAGTAGCGGGAGCTCGGGGGGAGCAGTTCTTC.

The chain joins TRBV21-1 to TRBJ2-1; no check of the table's D call, TRBD2, against the DNA was made. TRBV21-1 is an annotated pseudogene. This CDR3 comprises 20 residues. CDR3 sequence reads: CASSKVPQAPLKAGIGEQFF. The CDR3 DNA reads as TGTGCCAGCAGCAAAGTCCCACAAGCCCCCCTCAAAGCGGGAATTGGTGAGCAGTTCTTC.

This chain links TRBV2 with TRBJ2-1, with TRBD2 matching over 11 bases. The V gene's germline CDR1 is SNHLY and CDR2 FYNNEI. The trim removed 5 bases at V and 4 bases at J, leaving 7 bases unmatched. This CDR3 contains 16 residues. The CDR3 DNA sequence: TGTGCCAGCAGTCGACGTAGCGGGAGGGCGTACAATGAGCAGTTCTTC. Encoded protein: CASSRRSGRAYNEQFF.

A single count supports this clone. V gene TRBV27 combines with J gene TRBJ2-1, with 9 bases matching TRBD2. The CDR3 loop spans 16 amino acids. Germline V gene lookup returns CDR1 MNHEY and CDR2 SMNVEV (reference sequence). The V segment lost 4 bases and the J segment 0 bases; nucleotides outside the gene matches: 4. For the CDR3, the DNA is TGTGCCAGCAGTTCGGGAGCGGGAGGCTCCTACAATGAGCAGTTCTTC. Translation gives CASSSGAGGSYNEQFF.

The chain uses TRBV28 and TRBJ1-1; TRBD1 aligns across 9 bases. Germline V lookup: CDR1 MDHEN, CDR2 SYDVKM. This CDR3 comprises 16 residues. After removal of 5 bases from V and 4 bases from J, the junction contained 11 bases not matched to a gene. Here the CDR3 DNA reads TGTGCCAGCAGTCCGGACAGGGGACGTTTGGTCACTGAAGCTTTCTTT. Protein product: CASSPDRGRLVTEAFF.

This rearrangement joins TRBV29-1 to TRBJ1-4; 9 bases map to TRBD1. Per germline, CDR1 SQVTM and CDR2 ANQGSEA. There are 14 residues in the CDR3. J gave up 4 bases and V 7 bases, and 7 bases lay outside the gene matches. CDR3 sequence: CSAADRGNNEKLFF. In nucleotides, the CDR3 is TGCAGCGCCGCGGACAGGGGCAATAATGAAAAACTGTTTTTT.

This clone was observed a handful of times. This chain uses TRBV5-8 with TRBJ1-2, with TRBD1 as a possible D gene (6 bases). The V gene lost 2 bases and the J gene lost 7 bases, with 15 bases spanning the gap. In germline, CDR1 is SGHTS, CDR2 YDEGEE. This CDR3 has 14 amino acids. CDR3 residues: CASSFRGRAGGYTF. CDR3 bases: TGTGCCAGCAGCTTCCGGGGGCGCGCCGGTGGCTACACCTTC.

The chain has TRBV6-5 and TRBJ2-1; 8 nucleotides line up with TRBD2. The CDR3 totals 16 residues. J lost 4 bases, V lost 0 bases, and 5 bases had no gene match. Germline-derived CDR1 and CDR2 are MNHEY and SVGAGI. CDR3 bases: TGTGCCAGCAGTTACTCACTAGCGGAGGGGTACAATGAGCAGTTCTTC. This gives the protein CASSYSLAEGYNEQFF.

The chain links TRBV4-1 to TRBJ1-5; 8 bases align to TRBD1. The CDR3 contains 17 residues. Per the germline V gene, CDR1 is MGHRA and CDR2 is YSYEKL. V lost 0 bases to trimming and J lost 3 bases; unmatched junction nucleotides: 7. The CDR3 DNA follows: TGCGCCAGCAGCCAAGATAGGTGGGACAGGTTCAATCAGCCCCAGCATTTT. Translating it yields CASSQDRWDRFNQPQHF.